This T cell receptor (beta chain) was found in a study of T cell responses to AZD1222 COVID-19 vaccine (dated by TCRdb to about 2021). Context from the whole study: AZD1222 recipients whose second dose came at about 4 weeks and those whose second dose came at about 12 weeks were combined into one group, since spike-specific TCR depth and breadth did not differ between the two schedules. TCR sequencing was performed for 230 to 250 trial participants, of whom about 200 were given two doses of AZD1222 and around 25 were given two doses of MenACWY control vaccine. Trial participants were enrolled into age subgroups of 18-55, 56-69 and 70-plus years, which contained around 150, 28 and 57 TCR-sequenced participants, respectively. Study-wide findings and limitations: Reportedly, close to half of the unique spike-specific TCRs recognized epitopes lying outside the regions that are mutated in the B.1.351 and B.1.1.7 variants. Participants were mostly white British, with more females than males. The authors suggested clonal diversity may have been underestimated. The 56-69-year group was small, and its depth increase did not reach significance, likely because of low power. Only 5 to 7 AZD1222 recipients were SARS-CoV-2 seropositive at baseline, limiting conclusions about previously exposed vaccinees. CD4 TCRs associated with the vaccine covered the entire spike protein, and the dominant responses were in regions 160-218 and 743-854. Spike-specific TCR breadth and depth rose significantly after two AZD1222 doses compared with day 0 and with MenACWY recipients. Because no samples from the day 14 peak response were available, repertoires could be characterized only after the peak T cell response.

Regarding this clone: Its antigen is still unknown. Per-nucleotide qualities are absent, and no much larger clonotype sits a single base away.

The V end gives up 4 bases and the J end 5 bases, leaving 5 bases in the junction not matched to a gene. In the germline V gene, CDR1 corresponds to SGHRS and CDR2 to YFSETQ. The CDR3, from cysteine to phenylalanine, totals 14 residues. Here the CDR3 DNA is all that survives: 42 bases in frame from base 1. The meaning of the sample's time point label: baseline before first vaccination. Samples from vaccinated people were obtained from the UK trials COV001 and COV002, which included a single-blind randomized controlled phase 2/3 trial of AZD1222 (ChAdOx1 nCoV-19) in healthy adults. For TCRbeta chain sequencing, PBMC samples were collected from trial participants at day 0 and at day 28 after the second dose. The CDR3 regions of human TCRbeta chains were analyzed by immunosequencing. For the original study's pipeline: Repertoire TCRs were matched against a reference library of SARS-CoV-2-specific TCRs generated with the MIRA antigen-specificity platform. Breadth meant the fraction of unique TCRs that were SARS-CoV-2-associated, whereas depth meant the fraction of total T cells that were SARS-CoV-2-associated. Each spike-specific TCR was assigned to its reactive spike region and to a CD4 or CD8 class using the MIRA data. Log10-transformed breadth and depth values were compared by one-way ANOVA with Sidak's multiple comparisons tests. TCRdb's version of the immuneACCESS table is confined to in-frame rearrangements and falls short of the full clone set. An unresolved V gene accounts for under half of the shortfall where checked; the remainder is of unknown origin. V and J calls and clone size are given by that table; D and trimming were obtained from the DNA. The sample records roughly 98,000 clones, just over 90% of which are singletons. Roughly 13% of the sample is held by the ten biggest clonotypes.

This chain is built from TRBV5-1 and TRBJ2-1, with TRBD2 identical over 8 junction bases. Here the sequenced sample was peripheral blood, taken on day 0 of AZD1222 vaccination. This receptor was taken from an adult in good health. The CDR3 reads as follows: CASSETSDHNEQFF. In nucleotides, the sequence is TGCGCCAGCAGCGAGACTAGCGACCACAATGAGCAGTTCTTC.